This T cell receptor beta chain comes out of a study of regulatory T cells in long-lasting Graves disease. The table lists this clonotype with a few counts. Building the TCR beta libraries relied on iRepertoire HTBI primers, and CDR3 regions underwent Arm-PCR. Under the authors' procedure: Across all samples, approximately 68 TRBV segments and about 14 TRBJ segments were identified. TCRdb passed the multiplex PCR reads through MiXCR, listing each CDR3 protein once. The V and J calls here are based on TCRdb, not the publication. Counted here are over 300,000 distinct CDR3 sequences, around a fifth occurring once; the ten biggest clones make up over 25%. The sample's time point: persistent/refractory GD, antithyroid drugs over 5 years with positive TRAb. PBMCs were the source of the RNA used for TCR sequencing. Peripheral blood, at roughly 8.4 milliliters, went into EDTA tubes. The receptor was derived from a female donor with Graves disease. The sequences come from peripheral blood mononuclear cells (PBMCs), collected when the disease was refractory, from a patient treated with antithyroid drugs.

CDR3 coding DNA: TGTGCCAGCAGTTACGAGGGGGGGTTCACTGAAGCTTTCTTT. It is translated as CASSYEGGFTEAFF. V usage is TRBV6-1 and J usage is TRBJ1-1, with a tentative D call TRBD1 (6 bases). This CDR3 is 14 amino acids long. Germline values: CDR1 MNHNS, CDR2 SASEGT. V shed 5 bases and J shed 4 bases, with 14 bases lying between them.